The table lists the clone carrying this TCR beta chain with a few counts. This sample is part of a study of blood T cell repertoires in COVID-19. Germline loops: CDR1 SGHNT, CDR2 YENEEA. Trimming cost V 6 bases and J 10 bases; bases outside gene matches: 10. The CDR3 spans 15 residues. The assay was immunoSEQ multiplex PCR, and TCRdb's table has in-frame clones only and misses some. Among 200,000 or so clones listed, 80% to 90% were seen once. The receptor's source is an elderly woman with acute or convalescent COVID-19. J is TRBJ2-1 and V is TRBV11-3, with 12 bases lining up with TRBD2. Sequencing used peripheral blood. In DNA, the CDR3 is TGTGCCAGCAGTTCCACTAGCGGGGGGCGCCCAGAGCAGTTCTTC. Translating gives CASSSTSGGRPEQFF. The whole variable domain, filled in from reference TRBV11-3 and TRBJ2-1, reads EAGVVQSPRYKIIEKKQPVAFWCNPISGHNTLYWYLQNLGQGPELLIRYENEEAVDDSQLPKDRFSAERLKGVDSTLKIQPAELGDSAVYLCASSSTSGGRPEQFFGPGTRLTVL.